These 5 T cell receptor beta chains were all obtained from the same sample, sequenced in a study of blood T cells in healthy people across ages. Next came a second PCR, run for about 7 to 12 cycles, which used a sample-barcoded 5' primer along with a J-beta primer mix. TCRdb reanalysed the 5' RACE reads using MiXCR and keeps one entry per CDR3 protein. The table lists around 870,000 distinct CDR3 sequences, 29% of them singletons. The sequenced material came from blood. The receptor source for this set is a woman aged 80 or over in good health.

Concerning this clonotype itself: The CDR3 end shows no conserved phenylalanine or tryptophan, and so a read error is likely. This chain connects TRBV2 to TRBJ2-7, with TRBD1 identical over 8 bases. CDR3 length: 14 residues. V was pared by 7 bases and J by 0 bases, with 5 bases of the junction left unmatched. Germline V gene sequence: CDR1 SNHLY, CDR2 FYNNEI. The CDR3 protein is CASKSDRVSYEQYY. In nucleotides, the CDR3 is TGTGCCAGCAAATCGGACAGGGTCTCCTACGAGCAGTACTAC.

This clonotype was recorded many times. In DNA, the CDR3 is TGTGCCACCAGCAGAGATTGGGCGGGTAACTATGGCTACACCTTC. Its translation: CATSRDWAGNYGYTF. The chain recombines TRBV15 with TRBJ1-2, with D hard to call. V gave up 0 bases and J gave up 1 base, with 9 bases separating them. The V gene's germline CDR1 is LNHNV and CDR2 YYDKDF (reference sequence). CDR3 length: 15 amino acids.

V and J are TRBV5-6 and TRBJ1-2; TRBD1 is a possible D gene (6 bases). Trimming pared 0 bases from V and 8 bases from J, leaving 11 bases between. Germline CDR1 SGHDT, CDR2 YYEEEE. This CDR3 is built from 13 residues. The CDR3 here is CASSLEGGKGYTF. The CDR3 DNA reads as TGTGCCAGCAGCTTGGAAGGGGGTAAGGGCTACACCTTC.

This clonotype was seen repeatedly, ten times or more. The chain uses TRBV6-5 and TRBJ2-3; D not certain. The germline V gene encodes CDR1 MNHEY and CDR2 SVGAGI. The V end lost 2 bases, the J end lost 0 bases, and 9 bases lay between the germline ends. The CDR3 totals 15 residues. The CDR3 spells CASSYRRTSTDTQYF. For the CDR3, the DNA is TGTGCCAGCAGTTACAGGAGAACTAGCACAGATACGCAGTATTTT.

This clonotype was found many times. This chain links TRBV5-1 with TRBJ2-7, with D tentatively TRBD1 (6 bases). The V end lost 0 bases, the J end lost 7 bases, and 14 bases lay between the germline ends. Germline V lookup: CDR1 SGHRS, CDR2 YFSETQ. The CDR3 is 14 amino acids. The CDR3 loop is CASSLGTVYNEQYF. The DNA of the CDR3 is TGCGCCAGCAGCTTGGGGACAGTTTACAATGAGCAGTACTTC.